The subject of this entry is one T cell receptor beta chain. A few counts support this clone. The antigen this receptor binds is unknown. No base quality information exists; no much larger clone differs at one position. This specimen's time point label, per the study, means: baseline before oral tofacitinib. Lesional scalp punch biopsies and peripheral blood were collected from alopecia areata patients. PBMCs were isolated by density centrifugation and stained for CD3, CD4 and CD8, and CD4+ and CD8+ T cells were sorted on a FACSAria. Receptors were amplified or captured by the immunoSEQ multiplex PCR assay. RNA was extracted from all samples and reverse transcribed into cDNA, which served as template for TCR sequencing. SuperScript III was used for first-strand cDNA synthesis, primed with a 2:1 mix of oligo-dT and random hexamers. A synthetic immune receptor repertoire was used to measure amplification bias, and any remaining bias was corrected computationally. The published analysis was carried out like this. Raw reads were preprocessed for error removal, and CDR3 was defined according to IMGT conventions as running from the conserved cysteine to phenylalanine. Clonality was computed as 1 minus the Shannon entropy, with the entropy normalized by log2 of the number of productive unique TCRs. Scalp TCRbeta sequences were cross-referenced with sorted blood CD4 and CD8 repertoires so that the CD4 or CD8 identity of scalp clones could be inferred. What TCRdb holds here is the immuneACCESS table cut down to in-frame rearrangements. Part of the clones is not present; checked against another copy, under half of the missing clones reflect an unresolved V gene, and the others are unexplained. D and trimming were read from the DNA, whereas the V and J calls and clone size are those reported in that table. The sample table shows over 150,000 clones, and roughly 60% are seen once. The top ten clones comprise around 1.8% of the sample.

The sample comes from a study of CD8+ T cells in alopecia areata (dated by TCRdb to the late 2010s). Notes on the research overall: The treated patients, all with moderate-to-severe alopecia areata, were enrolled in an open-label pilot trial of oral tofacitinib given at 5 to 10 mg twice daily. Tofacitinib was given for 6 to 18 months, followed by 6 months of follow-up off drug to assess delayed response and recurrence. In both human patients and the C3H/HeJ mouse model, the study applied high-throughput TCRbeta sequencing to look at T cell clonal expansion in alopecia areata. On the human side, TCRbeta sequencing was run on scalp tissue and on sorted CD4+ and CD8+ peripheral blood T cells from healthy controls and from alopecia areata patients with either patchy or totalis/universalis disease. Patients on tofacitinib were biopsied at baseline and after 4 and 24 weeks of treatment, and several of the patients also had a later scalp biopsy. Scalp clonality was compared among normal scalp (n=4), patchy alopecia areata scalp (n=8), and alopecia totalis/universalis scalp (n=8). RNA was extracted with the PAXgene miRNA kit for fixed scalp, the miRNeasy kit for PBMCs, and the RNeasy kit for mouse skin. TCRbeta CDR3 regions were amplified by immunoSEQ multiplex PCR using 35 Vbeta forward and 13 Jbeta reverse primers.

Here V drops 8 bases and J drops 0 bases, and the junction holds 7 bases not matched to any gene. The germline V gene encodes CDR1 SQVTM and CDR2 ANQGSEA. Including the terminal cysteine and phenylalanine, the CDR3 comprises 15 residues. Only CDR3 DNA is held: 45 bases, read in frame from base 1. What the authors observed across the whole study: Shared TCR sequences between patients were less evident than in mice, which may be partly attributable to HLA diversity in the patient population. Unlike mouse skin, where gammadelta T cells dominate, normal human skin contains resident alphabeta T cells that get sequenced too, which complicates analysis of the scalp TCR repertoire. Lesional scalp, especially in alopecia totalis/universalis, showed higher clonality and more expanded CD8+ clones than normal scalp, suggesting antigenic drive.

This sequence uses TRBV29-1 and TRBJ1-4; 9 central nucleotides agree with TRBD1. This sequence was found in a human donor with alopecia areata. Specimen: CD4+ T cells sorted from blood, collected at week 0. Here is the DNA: TGCAGCACACGGACAGGGGCAGCAACTAATGAAAAACTGTTTTTT. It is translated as CSTRTGAATNEKLFF.